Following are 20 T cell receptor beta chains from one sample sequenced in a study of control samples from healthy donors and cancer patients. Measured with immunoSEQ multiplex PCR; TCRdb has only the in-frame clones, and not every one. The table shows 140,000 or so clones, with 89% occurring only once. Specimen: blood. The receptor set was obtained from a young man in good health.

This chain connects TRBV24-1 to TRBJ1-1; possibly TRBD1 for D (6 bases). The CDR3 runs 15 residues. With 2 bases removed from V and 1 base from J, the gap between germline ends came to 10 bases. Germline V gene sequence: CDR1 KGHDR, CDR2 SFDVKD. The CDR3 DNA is TGTGCCACCAGTGATTCTGGCAGGGGGAACACTGAAGCTTTCTTT. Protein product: CATSDSGRGNTEAFF.

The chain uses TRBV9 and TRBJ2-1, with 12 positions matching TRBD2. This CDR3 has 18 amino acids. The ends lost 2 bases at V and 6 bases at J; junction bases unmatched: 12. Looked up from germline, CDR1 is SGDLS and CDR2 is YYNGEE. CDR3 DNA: TGTGCCAGCAGCGTCATGACTAGCGGGGGACTTAATTCCAATGAGCAGTTCTTC. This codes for CASSVMTSGGLNSNEQFF. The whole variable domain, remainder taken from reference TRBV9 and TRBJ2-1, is DSGVTQTPKHLITATGQRVTLRCSPRSGDLSVYWYQQSLDQGLQFLIQYYNGEERAKGNILERFSAQQFPDLHSELNLSSLELGDSALYFCASSVMTSGGLNSNEQFFGPGTRLTVL.

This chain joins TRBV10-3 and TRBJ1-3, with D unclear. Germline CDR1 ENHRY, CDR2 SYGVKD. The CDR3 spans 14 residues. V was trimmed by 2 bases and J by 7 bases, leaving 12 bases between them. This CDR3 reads CAISERAPSNTIYF. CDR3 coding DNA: TGTGCCATCAGTGAGAGGGCCCCGTCGAACACCATATATTTT.

The CDR3 coding sequence is TGTGCCACCTACCTCCAGGGGGCAGGGGAGACCCAGTACTTC. It translates to CATYLQGAGETQYF. V and J are TRBV6-6 and TRBJ2-5, with 8 bases matching TRBD1. The V gene end was trimmed by 10 bases and the J gene end by 5 bases; junction bases not matched to a gene: 12. The V gene's germline CDR1 is MNHNY and CDR2 SVGAGI (reference sequence). This CDR3 is built from 14 residues.

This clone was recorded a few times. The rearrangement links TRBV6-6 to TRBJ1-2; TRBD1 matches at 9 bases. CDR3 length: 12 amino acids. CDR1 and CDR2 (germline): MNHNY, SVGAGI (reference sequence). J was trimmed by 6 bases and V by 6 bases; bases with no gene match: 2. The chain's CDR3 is CASSWTGDGYTF. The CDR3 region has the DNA TGTGCCAGCAGCTGGACAGGGGATGGCTACACCTTC.

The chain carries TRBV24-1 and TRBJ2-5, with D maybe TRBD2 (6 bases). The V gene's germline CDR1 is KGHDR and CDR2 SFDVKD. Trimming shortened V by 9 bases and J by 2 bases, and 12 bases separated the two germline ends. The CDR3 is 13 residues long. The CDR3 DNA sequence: TGTGCCACCGGGAGGCCAGATCAAGAGACCCAGTACTTC. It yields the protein CATGRPDQETQYF.

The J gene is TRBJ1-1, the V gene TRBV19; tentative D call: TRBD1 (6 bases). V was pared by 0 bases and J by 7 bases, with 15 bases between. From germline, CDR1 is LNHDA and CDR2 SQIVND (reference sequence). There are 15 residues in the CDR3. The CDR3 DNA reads TGTGCCAGTAGTATAGAGGGGGCCTCAAGGGGTGAAGCTTTCTTT. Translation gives CASSIEGASRGEAFF.

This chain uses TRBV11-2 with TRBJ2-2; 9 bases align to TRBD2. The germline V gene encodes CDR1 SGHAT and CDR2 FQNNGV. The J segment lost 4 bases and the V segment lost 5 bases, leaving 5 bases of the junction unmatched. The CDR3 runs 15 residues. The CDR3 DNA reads TGTGCCAGCAGCCTTAGCGGGAGACCCACCGGGGAGCTGTTTTTT. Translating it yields CASSLSGRPTGELFF.

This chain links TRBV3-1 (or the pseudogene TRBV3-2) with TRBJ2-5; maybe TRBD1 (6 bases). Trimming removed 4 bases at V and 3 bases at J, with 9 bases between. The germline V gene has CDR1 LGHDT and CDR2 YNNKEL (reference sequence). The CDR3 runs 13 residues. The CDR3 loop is CASSRSGEETQYF. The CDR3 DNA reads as TGTGCCAGCAGCCGGTCAGGGGAAGAGACCCAGTACTTC.

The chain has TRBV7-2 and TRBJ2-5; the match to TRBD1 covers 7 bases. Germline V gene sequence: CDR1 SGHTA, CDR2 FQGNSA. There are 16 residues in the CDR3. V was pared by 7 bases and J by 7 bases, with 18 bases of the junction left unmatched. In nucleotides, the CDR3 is TGTGCCAGCACTAGGGGACAGCCACCTGAAGGTGGGACCCAGTACTTC. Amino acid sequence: CASTRGQPPEGGTQYF.

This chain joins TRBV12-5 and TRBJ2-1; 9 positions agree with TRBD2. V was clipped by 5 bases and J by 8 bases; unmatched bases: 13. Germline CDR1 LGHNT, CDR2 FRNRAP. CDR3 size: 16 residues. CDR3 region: CASGSLLAGNPHEQFF. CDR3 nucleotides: TGTGCTAGTGGTAGTTTGCTAGCGGGAAATCCCCATGAGCAGTTCTTC.

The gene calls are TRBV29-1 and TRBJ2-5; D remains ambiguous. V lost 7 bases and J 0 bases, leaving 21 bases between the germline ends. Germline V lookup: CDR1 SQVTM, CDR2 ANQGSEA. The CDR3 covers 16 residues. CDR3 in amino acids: CSAETSGNTYQETQYF. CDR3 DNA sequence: TGCAGCGCCGAAACGTCTGGTAACACCTACCAAGAGACCCAGTACTTC.

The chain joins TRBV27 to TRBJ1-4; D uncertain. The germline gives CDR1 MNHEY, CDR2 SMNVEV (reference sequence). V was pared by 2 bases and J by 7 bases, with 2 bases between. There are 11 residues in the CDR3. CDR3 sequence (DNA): TGTGCCAGCAGTTTAGGTGAAAAACTGTTTTTT. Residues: CASSLGEKLFF.

The DNA for the CDR3 is TGTGCCAGCAGCTTCGACAGGGCTAGGGACAATGAGCAGTTCTTC. The encoded protein is CASSFDRARDNEQFF. The genes are TRBV7-2 and TRBJ2-1, with TRBD1 matching 7 bases. J was trimmed by 5 bases and V by 3 bases; bases with no gene match: 7. CDR3 length: 15 amino acids. CDR1 and CDR2 from the germline V gene are SGHTA and FQGNSA.

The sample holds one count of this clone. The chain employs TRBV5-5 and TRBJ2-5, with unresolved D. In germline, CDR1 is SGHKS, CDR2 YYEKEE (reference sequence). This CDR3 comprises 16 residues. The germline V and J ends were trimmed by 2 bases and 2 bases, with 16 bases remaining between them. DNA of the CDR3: TGTGCCAGCAGCTTCTCTCAAGGAACCGGACAAGAGACCCAGTACTTC. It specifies CASSFSQGTGQETQYF. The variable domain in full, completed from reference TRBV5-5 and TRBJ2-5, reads DAGVTQSPTHLIKTRGQQVTLRCSPISGHKSVSWYQQVLGQGPQFIFQYYEKEERGRGNFPDRFSARQFPNYSSELNVNALLLGDSALYLCASSFSQGTGQETQYFGPGTRLLVL.

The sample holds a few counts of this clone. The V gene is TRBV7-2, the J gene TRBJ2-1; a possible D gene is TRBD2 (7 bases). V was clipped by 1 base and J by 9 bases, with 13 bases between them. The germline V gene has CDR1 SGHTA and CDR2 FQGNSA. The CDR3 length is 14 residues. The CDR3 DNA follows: TGTGCCAGCAGCTTAGGGGGGGGGCTAATTGAGCAGTTCTTC. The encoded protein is CASSLGGGLIEQFF.

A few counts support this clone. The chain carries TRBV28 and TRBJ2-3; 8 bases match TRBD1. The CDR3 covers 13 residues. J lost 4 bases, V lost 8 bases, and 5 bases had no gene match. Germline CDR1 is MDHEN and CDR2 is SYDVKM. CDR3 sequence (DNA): TGTGCCAGCGGGGCAGGGGGCGCAGATACGCAGTATTTT. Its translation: CASGAGGADTQYF.

CDR3 amino acids: CASSLSPRNTIYF. CDR3 coding DNA: TGTGCCAGCAGCCTATCCCCGAGAAACACCATATATTTT. J is TRBJ1-3 and V is TRBV9; no definite D call. The CDR3 has 13 residues. The V end lost 4 bases, the J end lost 5 bases, and 10 bases lay between the germline ends. The V gene's germline CDR1 is SGDLS and CDR2 YYNGEE. The full variable domain, its missing parts supplied by reference TRBV9 and TRBJ1-3, is DSGVTQTPKHLITATGQRVTLRCSPRSGDLSVYWYQQSLDQGLQFLIQYYNGEERAKGNILERFSAQQFPDLHSELNLSSLELGDSALYFCASSLSPRNTIYFGEGSWLTVV.

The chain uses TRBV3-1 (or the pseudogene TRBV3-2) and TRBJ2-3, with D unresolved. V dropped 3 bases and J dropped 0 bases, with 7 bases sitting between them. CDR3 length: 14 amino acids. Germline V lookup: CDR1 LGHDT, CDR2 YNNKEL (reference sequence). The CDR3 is CASSQWGSTDTQYF. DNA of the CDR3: TGTGCCAGCAGCCAGTGGGGAAGCACAGATACGCAGTATTTT.

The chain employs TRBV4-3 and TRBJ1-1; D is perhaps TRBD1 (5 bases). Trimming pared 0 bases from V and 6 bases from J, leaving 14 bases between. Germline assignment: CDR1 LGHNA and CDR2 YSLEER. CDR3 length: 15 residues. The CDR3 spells CASSQESTGFSEAFF. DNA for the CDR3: TGCGCCAGCAGCCAAGAAAGTACAGGTTTTTCTGAAGCTTTCTTT.